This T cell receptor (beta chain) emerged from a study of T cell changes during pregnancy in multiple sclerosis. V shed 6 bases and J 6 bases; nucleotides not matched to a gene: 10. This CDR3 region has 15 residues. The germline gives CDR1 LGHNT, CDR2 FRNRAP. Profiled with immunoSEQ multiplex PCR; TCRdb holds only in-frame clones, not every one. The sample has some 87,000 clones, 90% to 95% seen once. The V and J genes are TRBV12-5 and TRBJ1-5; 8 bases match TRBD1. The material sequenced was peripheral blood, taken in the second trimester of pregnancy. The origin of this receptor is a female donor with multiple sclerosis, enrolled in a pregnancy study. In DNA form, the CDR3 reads TGTGCTAGTGGACAACCCGACAGGGGAGGTCAGCCCCAGCATTTT. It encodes CASGQPDRGGQPQHF. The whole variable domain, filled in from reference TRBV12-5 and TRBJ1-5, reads DARVTQTPRHKVTEMGQEVTMRCQPILGHNTVFWYRQTMMQGLELLAYFRNRAPLDDSGMPKDRFSAEMPDATLATLKIQPSEPRDSAVYFCASGQPDRGGQPQHFGDGTRLSIL.